The rows below give T cell receptor beta chains drawn from one sample of a study of Ad26.COV2.S vaccination and SARS-CoV-2 variants. Sequenced by immunoSEQ multiplex PCR; TCRdb stores in-frame clones only, minus some. In the table there are 350,000 to 500,000 clones, 80% to 95% of which are singletons. Sequenced here: peripheral blood, sampled in a trial of Ad26.COV2.S vaccine versus placebo. These receptors were taken from a person between 18 and 60 years old who received the Ad26.COV2.S COVID-19 vaccine or a placebo. Both conserved end residues are part of each CDR3. The D gene is left open where the match is weak. Expanded clones get a size class; other rows say once, few or many, or leave the size out.

size: -; V: TRBV4-1; J: TRBJ2-7; D: TRBD2; CDR3: CASSQVASGSYEQYF; DNA: TGCGCCAGCAGCCAAGTGGCTAGCGGGAGTTACGAGCAGTACTTC
size: -; V: TRBV10-3; J: TRBJ1-2; D: -; CDR3: CAITAVANYGYTF; DNA: TGTGCCATCACAGCCGTAGCTAACTATGGCTACACCTTC
size: once; V: TRBV7-2; J: TRBJ2-2; D: -; CDR3: CASSPPGTTGELFF; DNA: TGTGCCAGCAGCCCCCCAGGGACCACTGGGGAGCTGTTTTTT
size: -; V: TRBV7-3; J: TRBJ2-1; D: -; CDR3: CASSLNPGLTYNEQFF; DNA: TGTGCCAGCAGCTTAAACCCGGGACTGACCTACAATGAGCAGTTCTTC
size: -; V: TRBV7-2; J: TRBJ2-1; D: TRBD1; CDR3: CASSKGQGPYNEQFF; DNA: TGTGCCAGCAGCAAGGGACAGGGCCCCTACAATGAGCAGTTCTTC
size: -; V: TRBV7-2; J: TRBJ2-3; D: -; CDR3: CASIDRERTDTQYF; DNA: TGTGCCAGTATCGACCGGGAGAGAACAGATACGCAGTATTTT
size: -; V: TRBV29-1; J: TRBJ2-1; D: TRBD2; CDR3: CSVWGGGSAYNEQFF; DNA: TGCAGCGTTTGGGGAGGCGGGAGCGCCTACAATGAGCAGTTCTTC
size: -; V: TRBV11-2; J: TRBJ2-3; D: -; CDR3: CASSLISESTDTQYF; DNA: TGTGCCAGCAGCTTAATCAGTGAGAGCACAGATACGCAGTATTTT
size: -; V: TRBV6-4; J: TRBJ2-1; D: TRBD2; CDR3: CASRRLLAGPYNEQFF; DNA: TGTGCCAGCAGGAGACTTCTAGCGGGACCCTACAATGAGCAGTTCTTC
size: -; V: TRBV15; J: TRBJ2-2; D: TRBD2; CDR3: CATSRDHAASGRATGELFF; DNA: TGTGCCACCAGCAGAGATCACGCAGCTAGCGGGAGAGCGACCGGGGAGCTGTTTTTT
size: -; V: TRBV27; J: TRBJ2-1; D: -; CDR3: CASSLSAYNEQFF; DNA: TGTGCCAGCAGTTTATCCGCTTACAATGAGCAGTTCTTC
size: -; V: TRBV5-6; J: TRBJ2-5; D: -; CDR3: CASSLRPYMGETQYF; DNA: TGTGCCAGCAGCTTGAGGCCGTATATGGGAGAGACCCAGTACTTC
size: -; V: TRBV19; J: TRBJ1-2; D: TRBD1; CDR3: CASRGTGIYGYTF; DNA: TGTGCCAGTAGGGGGACAGGGATCTATGGCTACACCTTC
size: -; V: TRBV4-1; J: TRBJ2-7; D: -; CDR3: CASSQDGLPGEQYF; DNA: TGCGCCAGCAGCCAAGATGGACTCCCTGGCGAGCAGTACTTC
size: -; V: TRBV7-3; J: TRBJ2-2; D: -; CDR3: CASREQGDTGELFF; DNA: TGTGCCAGCCGAGAACAGGGCGACACCGGGGAGCTGTTTTTT
size: -; V: TRBV18; J: TRBJ2-7; D: TRBD2; CDR3: CASSPESDGRSRQYF; DNA: TGTGCCAGCTCACCAGAGAGTGACGGGAGGAGTCGGCAGTACTTC
size: -; V: TRBV12-5; J: TRBJ2-1; D: -; CDR3: CASGLSTEQFF; DNA: TGTGCTAGTGGTTTGTCGACAGAGCAGTTCTTC
size: -; V: TRBV18; J: TRBJ2-7; D: -; CDR3: CASSPGDSSYEQYF; DNA: TGTGCCAGCTCACCAGGGGACTCTTCCTACGAGCAGTACTTC
size: -; V: TRBV30; J: TRBJ2-1; D: TRBD2; CDR3: CAWSSGTSGYNEQFF; DNA: TGTGCCTGGAGCTCCGGGACTAGCGGATACAATGAGCAGTTCTTC
size: -; V: TRBV4-3; J: TRBJ1-5; D: TRBD1; CDR3: CASSQESTGINQPQHF; DNA: TGCGCCAGCAGCCAAGAGTCGACAGGGATAAATCAGCCCCAGCATTTT
size: -; V: TRBV7-9; J: TRBJ2-3; D: TRBD2; CDR3: CASSLGGTDTQYF; DNA: TGTGCCAGCAGCTTGGGGGGGACAGATACGCAGTATTTT
size: once; V: TRBV27; J: TRBJ2-7; D: TRBD1; CDR3: CASRTTGNYEQYF; DNA: TGTGCCAGCAGAACGACAGGGAACTACGAGCAGTACTTC
size: -; V: TRBV5-4; J: TRBJ2-5; D: TRBD2; CDR3: CASSFAGVRETQYF; DNA: TGTGCCAGCAGCTTTGCGGGAGTACGGGAGACCCAGTACTTC
size: -; V: TRBV5-4; J: TRBJ2-5; D: -; CDR3: CASSLGGVSETQYF; DNA: TGTGCCAGCAGCTTGGGAGGGGTTTCAGAGACCCAGTACTTC
size: -; V: TRBV6-1; J: TRBJ2-7; D: TRBD2; CDR3: CASSEVEGGPENEQYF; DNA: TGTGCCAGCAGTGAAGTCGAGGGAGGGCCCGAAAACGAGCAGTACTTC
size: -; V: TRBV29-1; J: TRBJ1-2; D: TRBD1; CDR3: CSVEGTADGYTF; DNA: TGCAGCGTCGAAGGGACAGCCGATGGCTACACCTTC
size: -; V: TRBV10-3; J: TRBJ2-5; D: -; CDR3: CAIRGKGQGQETQYF; DNA: TGTGCCATCAGAGGGAAAGGGCAGGGCCAAGAGACCCAGTACTTC
size: -; V: TRBV28; J: TRBJ1-6; D: -; CDR3: CASRRGTSNSPLHF; DNA: TGTGCCAGCAGACGAGGCACTTCGAATTCACCCCTCCACTTT
size: -; V: TRBV27; J: TRBJ1-1; D: -; CDR3: CASSLVKGVKGTEAFF; DNA: TGTGCCAGCAGTTTAGTAAAGGGAGTGAAAGGCACTGAAGCTTTCTTT
size: -; V: TRBV28; J: TRBJ2-3; D: -; CDR3: CASSYSGTDTQYF; DNA: TGTGCCAGCAGTTATAGTGGCACAGATACGCAGTATTTT
size: -; V: TRBV11-2; J: TRBJ1-3; D: -; CDR3: CASSLLHSGNTIYF; DNA: TGTGCCAGCAGCTTACTACACTCTGGAAACACCATATATTTT
size: -; V: TRBV11-2; J: TRBJ2-2; D: TRBD2; CDR3: CAESGTSVTGELFF; DNA: TGTGCCGAGTCTGGGACTAGCGTAACCGGGGAGCTGTTTTTT
size: once; V: TRBV29-1; J: TRBJ2-2; D: TRBD1; CDR3: CSATGSNTGELFF; DNA: TGCAGCGCGACAGGGTCCAACACCGGGGAGCTGTTTTTT
size: -; V: TRBV11-1; J: TRBJ2-3; D: -; CDR3: CASSYPGAHTDTQYF; DNA: TGTGCCAGCAGTTACCCGGGAGCCCACACAGATACGCAGTATTTT
size: -; V: TRBV28; J: TRBJ2-7; D: -; CDR3: CASSPRTGNRRSSYEQYF; DNA: TGTGCCAGCAGTCCCAGGACCGGAAATAGGCGAAGCTCCTACGAGCAGTACTTC
size: -; V: TRBV7-2; J: TRBJ2-1; D: TRBD2; CDR3: CASSYGTSGGSQFF; DNA: TGTGCCAGCAGTTACGGGACTAGCGGGGGATCGCAGTTCTTC
size: -; V: TRBV30; J: TRBJ1-5; D: -; CDR3: CAWSVRGTVSNQPQHF; DNA: TGTGCCTGGAGTGTACGGGGCACAGTTAGCAATCAGCCCCAGCATTTT
size: -; V: TRBV5-3; J: TRBJ2-2; D: TRBD1; CDR3: CARSPGPGQERGTGELFF; DNA: TGTGCCAGAAGCCCAGGACCGGGACAGGAGAGGGGCACCGGGGAGCTGTTTTTT
size: -; V: TRBV7-8; J: TRBJ2-3; D: -; CDR3: CASSSRTDTQYF; DNA: TGTGCCAGCAGCTCTCGCACAGATACGCAGTATTTT
size: -; V: TRBV7-6; J: TRBJ1-5; D: -; CDR3: CASSLQGQPQHF; DNA: TGTGCCAGCAGCCTACAGGGCCAGCCCCAGCATTTT